Described below is a single T cell receptor beta chain sequence and its context. Antigen: not known. The data derive from a study of immune evolution from preneoplasia to lung adenocarcinoma. Study-level findings and limits: Normal lung had the highest top T cell clone frequencies.

After pathologic assessment, macro-dissection selected premalignant or tumor cells for extraction. The germline V gene has CDR1 KGHSH and CDR2 LQKENI. CDR3 length: 15 amino acids. The V and J ends lost 3 bases and 3 bases, in that order; junction bases with no gene match: 1. Data came from immunoSEQ multiplex PCR; TCRdb stores just in-frame clones and leaves some out. This table has some 15,000 clones, over 65% appearing once. The TCR sequence derives from a person between 60 and 79 years old with lung adenocarcinoma. The rearrangement uses TRBV18 and TRBJ2-1; 11 nucleotides align to TRBD2. Sequencing input: FFPE minimally invasive lung adenocarcinoma tissue. CDR3 sequence: CASSPTSGSYNEQFF. The CDR3 coding sequence is TGTGCCAGCTCACCCACTAGCGGGAGCTACAATGAGCAGTTCTTC.